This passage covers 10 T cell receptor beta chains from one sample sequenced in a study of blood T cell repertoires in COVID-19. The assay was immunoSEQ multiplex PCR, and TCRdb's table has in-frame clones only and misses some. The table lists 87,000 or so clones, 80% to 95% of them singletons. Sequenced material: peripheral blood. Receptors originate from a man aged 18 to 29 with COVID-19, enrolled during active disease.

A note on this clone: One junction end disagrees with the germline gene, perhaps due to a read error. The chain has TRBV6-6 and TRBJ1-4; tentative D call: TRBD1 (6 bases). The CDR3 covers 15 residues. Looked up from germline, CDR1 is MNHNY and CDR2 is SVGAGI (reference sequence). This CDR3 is CASSYLDRRGEKLLF. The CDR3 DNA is TGTGCCAGCAGTTACCTGGACAGAAGAGGTGAAAAACTGCTTTTT.

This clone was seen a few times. The CDR3 nucleotides read TGTGCCAGCTCACCACTAAATGGGGCGGGGAATGAGCAGTTCTTC. Translating gives CASSPLNGAGNEQFF. V usage is TRBV18 and J usage is TRBJ2-1, with a tentative D call TRBD2 (6 bases). Germline loops: CDR1 KGHSH, CDR2 LQKENI. The CDR3 spans 15 residues. V shed 1 base and J shed 7 bases, with 14 bases lying between them.

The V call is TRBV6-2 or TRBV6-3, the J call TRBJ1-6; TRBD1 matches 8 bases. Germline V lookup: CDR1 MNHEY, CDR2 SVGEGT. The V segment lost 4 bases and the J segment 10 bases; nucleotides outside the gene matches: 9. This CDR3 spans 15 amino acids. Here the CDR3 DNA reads TGTGCCAGCAGTTCCGACAGGGGTATGTACTCACCCCTCCACTTT. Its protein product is CASSSDRGMYSPLHF.

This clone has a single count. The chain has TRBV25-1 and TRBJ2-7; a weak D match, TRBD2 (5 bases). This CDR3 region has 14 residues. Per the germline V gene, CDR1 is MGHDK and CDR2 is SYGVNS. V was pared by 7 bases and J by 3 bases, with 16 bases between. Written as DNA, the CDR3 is TGTGCCAGCAAACAGCGGAATCCTATCTACGAGCAGTACTTC. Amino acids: CASKQRNPIYEQYF.

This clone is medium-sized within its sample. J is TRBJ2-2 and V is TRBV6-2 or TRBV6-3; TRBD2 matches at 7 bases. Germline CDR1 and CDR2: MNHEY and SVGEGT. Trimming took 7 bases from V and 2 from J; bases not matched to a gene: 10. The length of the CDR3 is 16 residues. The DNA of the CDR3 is TGTGCCAGCACCCCCGGACTAGTATTCAACACCGGGGAGCTGTTTTTT. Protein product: CASTPGLVFNTGELFF.

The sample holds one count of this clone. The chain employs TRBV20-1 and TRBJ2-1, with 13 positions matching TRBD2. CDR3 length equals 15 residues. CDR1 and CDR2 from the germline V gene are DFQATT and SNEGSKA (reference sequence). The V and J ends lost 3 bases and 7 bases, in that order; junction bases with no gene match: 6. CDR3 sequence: CSASSGTSGKNEQFF. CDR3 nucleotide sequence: TGCAGTGCTAGTTCCGGGACTAGCGGGAAGAATGAGCAGTTCTTC.

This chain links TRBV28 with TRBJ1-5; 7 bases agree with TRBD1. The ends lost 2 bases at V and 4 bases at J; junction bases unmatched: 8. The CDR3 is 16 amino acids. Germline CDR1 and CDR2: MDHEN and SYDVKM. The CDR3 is CASSLLWATGNQPQHF. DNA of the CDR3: TGTGCCAGCAGTTTACTCTGGGCGACAGGGAATCAGCCCCAGCATTTT.

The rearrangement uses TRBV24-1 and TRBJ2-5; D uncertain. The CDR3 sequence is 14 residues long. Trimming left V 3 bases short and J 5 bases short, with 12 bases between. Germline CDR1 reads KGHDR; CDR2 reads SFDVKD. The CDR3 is CATSDEHGLETQYF. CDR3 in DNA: TGTGCCACCAGTGATGAGCATGGGCTGGAGACCCAGTACTTC.

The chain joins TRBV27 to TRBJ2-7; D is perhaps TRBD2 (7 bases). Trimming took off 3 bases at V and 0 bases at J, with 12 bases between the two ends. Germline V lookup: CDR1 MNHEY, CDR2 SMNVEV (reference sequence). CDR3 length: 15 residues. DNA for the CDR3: TGTGCCAGCAGTTTCGGACGGGGGGCCTCCTACGAGCAGTACTTC. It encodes CASSFGRGASYEQYF.

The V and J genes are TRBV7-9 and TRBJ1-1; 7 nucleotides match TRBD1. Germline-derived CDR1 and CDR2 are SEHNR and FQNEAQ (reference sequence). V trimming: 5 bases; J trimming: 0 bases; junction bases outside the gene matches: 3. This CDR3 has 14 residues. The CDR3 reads CASSRGQMNTEAFF. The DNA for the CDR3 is TGTGCCAGCAGCCGGGGACAGATGAACACTGAAGCTTTCTTT.